This T cell receptor beta chain was sequenced in a study of cytomegalovirus exposure and HLA in healthy donors. Study results and caveats: In the 95 to 150 validation repertoires, a later analysis found that first-cohort TCR clusters tended to co-occur.

This clone has only one observation. Its antigen remains unidentified. The germline CDR1 and CDR2 sequences are MNHEY and SMNVEV (reference sequence). CDR3 length: 12 amino acids. Trimming cost V 4 bases and J 1 base, with 4 bases left between them. Repertoires were generated with immunoSEQ multiplex PCR, while TCRdb's copy carries only in-frame clones and drops some. The data hold fewer than 70,000 clones, with 90% to 97% observed a single time. The chain combines TRBV27 with TRBJ2-5, with D unclear. The source of this sequence is a man aged 18 to 30 in good health and CMV-seronegative. The specimen was PBMCs. The DNA for the CDR3 is TGTGCCAGCAGTTCTATCCAAGAGACCCAGTACTTC. This encodes CASSSIQETQYF.